Each of the 15 T cell receptor beta chains below was sequenced from the same sample in a study of human T cells and chemical hapten exposure (dated by TCRdb to about 2021). Sample time point, as interpreted from the label and publication: pre-sensitization, week 0. The treatment or condition label here, explained by the study, means: therapeutic diphenylcyclopropenone sensitization with weekly scalp DPC. Library method: RACE. The run used a NextSeq 500. TCRdb reran the public reads through fastp at Q25 and MiXCR, keeping productive beta chains. Rows merge per CDR3 protein into single entries with the most common DNA and genes. The sample table lists 38,000 or so distinct CDR3 sequences, 6.5% to 8% of them with a count of one. The ten largest account for around 1.4% of the sample. The material sequenced was whole blood, taken in connection with sensitization to the hapten diphenylcyclopropenone (DPC). These receptors originate from a woman between 45 and 60 years old with alopecia areata. Some clones in this sample may be carry-over from other donors' samples.

This clonotype has only a few counts. Relative to the germline gene, one junction end is altered; a read error may explain this. The rearrangement links TRBV28 to TRBJ1-2, with a weak D call TRBD1 (6 bases). The CDR3 spans 12 residues. Germline V gene sequence: CDR1 MDHEN, CDR2 SYDVKM. The CDR3 is CATLQGNHGYTF. The CDR3 bases are TGTGCCACCTTACAGGGTAACCATGGCTACACCTTC.

This clonotype came up many times. The chain links TRBV5-1 to TRBJ2-1; D remains unclear. Deletions cut 2 bases from V and 10 bases from J, with 13 bases between. Germline CDR1 is SGHRS and CDR2 is YFSETQ. The CDR3 spans 13 residues. The DNA of the CDR3 is TGCGCCAGCAGCTTAAGGCCCCCGAGGGAGCAGTTCTTC. Translating gives CASSLRPPREQFF.

This chain connects TRBV5-1 to TRBJ2-3, with D unresolved. The CDR3 is 15 residues long. The ends were cut back, 1 base at V and 4 bases at J, with 13 bases in the middle. In germline, CDR1 is SGHRS, CDR2 YFSETQ. CDR3 bases: TGCGCCAGCAGCTTGAGGAACCTAGAAGCAGATACGCAGTATTTT. This gives the protein CASSLRNLEADTQYF.

This clonotype was observed many times. This sequence joins TRBV29-1 and TRBJ2-7; weak D call: TRBD1 (6 bases). The V gene lost 4 bases and the J gene lost 2 bases, with 15 bases spanning the gap. Germline loops: CDR1 SQVTM, CDR2 ANQGSEA. The CDR3 runs 14 residues. The CDR3 loop reads CSVGGGRGAYEQYF. The DNA of the CDR3 is TGCAGCGTTGGAGGGGGACGTGGGGCCTACGAGCAGTACTTC.

This clonotype came up many times. The V and J genes are TRBV5-5 and TRBJ1-4, with TRBD1 identical over 7 bases. This CDR3 has 16 residues. The V gene end was trimmed by 1 base and the J gene end by 8 bases; junction bases not matched to a gene: 11. The germline V gene has CDR1 SGHKS and CDR2 YYEKEE (reference sequence). The CDR3 sequence is CASSLPLTGVNEKLFF. The CDR3 DNA reads TGTGCCAGCAGCTTGCCCTTAACAGGGGTAAACGAAAAACTGTTTTTT.

This clonotype was observed at least ten times. The V and J genes are TRBV5-4 and TRBJ2-4; D ambiguous. The V end was cut by 0 bases, the J end by 5 bases, with 6 bases between. The CDR3 runs 13 residues. CDR1 and CDR2 from the germline V gene are SGHNT and YYREEE (reference sequence). In DNA form, the CDR3 reads TGTGCCAGCAGCTTGGGCGCCCAAAACATTCAGTACTTC. Its protein product is CASSLGAQNIQYF. The whole variable domain, remainder taken from reference TRBV5-4 and TRBJ2-4, is ETGVTQSPTHLIKTRGQQVTLRCSSQSGHNTVSWYQQALGQGPQFIFQYYREEENGRGNFPPRFSGLQFPNYSSELNVNALELDDSALYLCASSLGAQNIQYFGAGTRLSVL.

This clonotype showed up just once. The V gene is TRBV24-1, the J gene TRBJ2-5; a possible D gene is TRBD2 (5 bases). Germline V gene data show CDR1 as KGHDR and CDR2 as SFDVKD. The CDR3 contains 12 residues. V lost 9 bases and J 0 bases, leaving 7 bases between the germline ends. The CDR3 here is CATRGYQETQYF. The CDR3 region has the DNA TGTGCCACCCGGGGATACCAAGAGACCCAGTACTTC.

This clonotype occurred a few times. The V and J genes are TRBV29-1 and TRBJ2-7, with TRBD1 identical over 8 bases. Germline V gene sequence: CDR1 SQVTM, CDR2 ANQGSEA. This CDR3 contains 12 residues. J was trimmed by 1 base and V by 7 bases; bases with no gene match: 3. CDR3 protein: CSAGQDSYEQYF. For the CDR3, the DNA is TGCAGCGCGGGACAGGATTCCTACGAGCAGTACTTC.

The rearrangement links TRBV12-3 or TRBV12-4 to TRBJ2-6; TRBD1 agrees at 8 bases. The CDR3 loop spans 15 amino acids. The junction had 3 bases not matched to a gene; V was cut back by 6 bases and J by 2 bases. As DNA, the CDR3 is TGTGCCAGCAGCTGGACAGGGACTGGGGCCAACGTCCTGACTTTC. Translated: CASSWTGTGANVLTF.

In its sample, this clonotype was seen many times. The CDR3 here is CASSQEGIYYGYTF. CDR3 DNA: TGTGCCAGCAGCCAAGAAGGGATATATTACGGCTACACCTTC. The genes are TRBV3-1 and TRBJ1-2; D unresolved. Germline V lookup: CDR1 LGHDT, CDR2 YNNKEL (reference sequence). Trimming took off 0 bases at V and 8 bases at J, with 13 bases between the two ends. This CDR3 has 14 residues. Together with reference TRBV3-1 and TRBJ1-2, the CDR3 gives the full variable domain: DTAVSQTPKYLVTQMGNDKSIKCEQNLGHDTMYWYKQDSKKFLKIMFSYNNKELIINETVPNRFSPKSPDKAHLNLHINSLELGDSAVYFCASSQEGIYYGYTFGSGTRLTVV.

This clonotype was seen once. A read error may explain this, as a much larger clone is one base away. The chain couples TRBV7-2 to TRBJ2-1; possibly TRBD2 for D (5 bases). The CDR3 covers 13 residues. V was pared by 5 bases and J by 7 bases, with 12 bases between. Looked up from germline, CDR1 is SGHTA and CDR2 is FQGNSA. Here the CDR3 reads CASSPRVSNEQFF. CDR3 nucleotide sequence: TGTGCCAGCAGCCCGAGGGTATCAAATGAGCAGTTCTTC. Full variable domain (remainder filled in from reference TRBV7-2 and TRBJ2-1): GAGVSQSPSNKVTEKGKDVELRCDPISGHTALYWYRQSLGQGLEFLIYFQGNSAPDKSGLPSDRFSAERTGGSVSTLTIQRTQQEDSAVYLCASSPRVSNEQFFGPGTRLTVL.

Notes on this clonotype: A junction boundary mismatches the germline segment, possibly from a read error. This chain joins TRBV18 and TRBJ2-7; D might be TRBD1 (5 bases). The CDR3 has 16 residues. CDR1 is KGHSH and CDR2 is LQKENI in the germline V gene. CDR3 DNA: TGTACCAGCTCACCACCTGTACAGGCAACCCCCTACGAGCAGTACTTC. Amino acids: CTSSPPVQATPYEQYF.

This chain joins TRBV2 and TRBJ2-7; 10 bases agree with TRBD1. Germline values: CDR1 SNHLY, CDR2 FYNNEI. V shed 6 bases, J shed 9 bases, and the junction held 8 bases outside the gene matches. This CDR3 has 13 amino acids. In nucleotides, the CDR3 is TGTGCCAGCAGCCCGGGACAGGGGTTGGGGCAGTACTTC. As protein: CASSPGQGLGQYF.

In its sample, this clonotype was seen many times. The chain recombines TRBV9 with TRBJ2-5; 9 nucleotides match TRBD2. The ends lost 0 bases at V and 2 bases at J; junction bases unmatched: 5. CDR1 is SGDLS, CDR2 YYNGEE, per germline. The CDR3 is made up of 16 amino acids. The CDR3 reads CASSVGLAGRQETQYF. The DNA of the CDR3 is TGTGCCAGCAGCGTAGGGCTAGCGGGAAGGCAAGAGACCCAGTACTTC.

CDR3 coding DNA: TGTGCCAGCAGGGCGACAGGGAGCCCTTTCCTCTACGAGCAGTACTTC. This gives the protein CASRATGSPFLYEQYF. The chain is built from TRBV21-1 and TRBJ2-7; the table calls TRBD1, which could not be checked here. TRBV21-1 is noted as a pseudogene. The length of the CDR3 is 16 residues.